This paragraph covers one T cell receptor beta chain sequence. Antigen unknown. This entry comes from a study of cytomegalovirus exposure and HLA in healthy donors. The study, taken as a whole, reports: Being productive about 90% or about 30% of the time was typical of most TCR beta V segments in an earlier analysis.

The CDR3 has 20 residues. In the PCR, 60 Vbeta and 13 Jbeta primers were used. Repertoires were generated with immunoSEQ multiplex PCR, while TCRdb's copy carries only in-frame clones and drops some. The sample contains about 140,000 clones, around 75% of which appear only once. The chain is built from TRBV1 and TRBJ2-1; the D call of TRBD2 is as the table states it, not checked on the DNA. TRBV1 counts as a pseudogene. The sequence was obtained from a male donor in good health and CMV-seronegative. The sample comprised PBMCs. The CDR3 protein is CTSSQGEELAGGDPVDEQFF. Here the CDR3 DNA reads TGCACCAGCAGCCAAGGAGAAGAACTAGCGGGGGGGGACCCCGTAGATGAGCAGTTCTTC.